These 10 T cell receptor beta chains came from one sample sequenced in a study of shared clonotypes between healthy human individuals. The table came from immunoSEQ multiplex PCR; TCRdb's copy has only in-frame clones and leaves some out. The sample consists of about 1 million clones, about three quarters of them appearing once. What was sequenced was memory CD4+ T cells sorted from blood. Specified subset: CD45RA-negative fraction. The origin of the receptors is a man aged 18-30 years in good health.

The chain employs TRBV30 and TRBJ2-1; no clear D. V lost 3 bases and J 0 bases, leaving 12 bases between the germline ends. The CDR3 runs to 15 residues. The germline CDR1 and CDR2 sequences are GTSNPN and SVGIG (reference sequence). Here the CDR3 reads CAWRRAPSSYNEQFF. In DNA, the CDR3 is TGTGCCTGGAGAAGGGCCCCGAGCTCCTACAATGAGCAGTTCTTC.

This clone has more than one count but fewer than ten. The chain combines TRBV29-1 with TRBJ1-3; D unclear. The CDR3 has 13 amino acids. The germline gives CDR1 SQVTM, CDR2 ANQGSEA. Trimming took 4 bases from V and 0 from J, leaving 7 bases between them. This CDR3 is CSVAENSGNTIYF. CDR3 sequence (DNA): TGCAGCGTTGCCGAGAACTCTGGAAACACCATATATTTT.

The chain has TRBV5-1 and TRBJ2-1; 11 bases are shared with TRBD2. There are 16 residues in the CDR3. Per the germline V gene, CDR1 is SGHRS and CDR2 is YFSETQ. Trimming at V came to 3 bases and at J to 15 bases, leaving 17 bases not matched to a gene. The CDR3, as DNA: TGCGCCAGCAGCTCAACCGGGACTAGCGGTTTAGTGCGTCCGTTCTTC. Translation: CASSSTGTSGLVRPFF. The complete variable domain, with remaining parts taken from reference TRBV5-1 and TRBJ2-1, reads KAGVTQTPRYLIKTRGQQVTLSCSPISGHRSVSWYQQTPGQGLQFLFEYFSETQRNKGNFPGRFSGRQFSNSRSEMNVSTLELGDSALYLCASSSTGTSGLVRPFFGPGTRLTVL.

J is TRBJ2-7 and V is TRBV28, with D maybe TRBD1 (6 bases). Germline CDR1 MDHEN, CDR2 SYDVKM. This CDR3 is built from 14 residues. Trimming stripped 7 bases from V and 2 bases from J, with 15 bases between. The CDR3 DNA is TGTGCCAGCACCCTATTGGGGGCAGCCTACGAGCAGTACTTC. It translates to CASTLLGAAYEQYF.

This clone was counted a few times. The chain is built from TRBV7-2 and TRBJ2-2, with D tentatively TRBD2 (6 bases). V dropped 1 base and J dropped 2 bases, with 11 bases sitting between them. Germline V gene data show CDR1 as SGHTA and CDR2 as FQGNSA. The CDR3 loop spans 16 amino acids. The CDR3 bases are TGTGCCAGCAGCTTAGTGGGCGGGAAAAACACCGGGGAGCTGTTTTTT. Its translation is CASSLVGGKNTGELFF.

The chain combines TRBV18 with TRBJ1-3, with unresolved D. The CDR3 consists of 14 residues. Germline assignment: CDR1 KGHSH and CDR2 LQKENI. Trimming stripped 6 bases from V and 4 bases from J, with 13 bases between. CDR3 amino acids: CASSDLSSGNTIYF. CDR3 bases: TGTGCCAGCTCCGACTTGTCCTCGGGAAACACCATATATTTT.

This sequence joins TRBV18 and TRBJ2-6; the D is unclear. The CDR3 extends over 14 amino acids. The germline V gene encodes CDR1 KGHSH and CDR2 LQKENI. V was pared by 2 bases and J by 0 bases, with 2 bases between. CDR3: CASSPFSGANVLTF. The CDR3 DNA follows: TGTGCCAGCTCACCATTCTCTGGGGCCAACGTCCTGACTTTC.

This clone has only one observation. The same CDR3 also results from other DNA sequences found in this sample. In DNA, the CDR3 is TGTGCCAGTAGTAGGACGGGCGGGAACACTGAAGCTTTCTTT. As protein: CASSRTGGNTEAFF. V and J are TRBV19 and TRBJ1-1; D remains unclear. The germline V gene has CDR1 LNHDA and CDR2 SQIVND (reference sequence). CDR3 length: 14 amino acids. Trimming cost V 4 bases and J 1 base, with 10 bases left between them.

CDR3 amino acids: CASRPGTGSFYEQYF. CDR3 in DNA: TGTGCCAGCAGGCCTGGGACAGGGAGTTTCTACGAGCAGTACTTC. The chain links TRBV27 to TRBJ2-7; 9 bases align to TRBD1. The CDR3 sequence is 15 residues long. Germline CDR1 is MNHEY and CDR2 is SMNVEV (reference sequence). J was trimmed by 3 bases and V by 6 bases; bases with no gene match: 9.

CDR3 protein: CASTLESRNTEAFF. The CDR3 coding sequence is TGTGCCAGCACCCTGGAGTCCCGGAACACTGAAGCTTTCTTT. The chain employs TRBV2 and TRBJ1-1; D gene unclear. The V and J ends lost 7 bases and 1 base respectively, with 13 bases between them. Per germline, CDR1 SNHLY and CDR2 FYNNEI. CDR3 length: 14 amino acids.